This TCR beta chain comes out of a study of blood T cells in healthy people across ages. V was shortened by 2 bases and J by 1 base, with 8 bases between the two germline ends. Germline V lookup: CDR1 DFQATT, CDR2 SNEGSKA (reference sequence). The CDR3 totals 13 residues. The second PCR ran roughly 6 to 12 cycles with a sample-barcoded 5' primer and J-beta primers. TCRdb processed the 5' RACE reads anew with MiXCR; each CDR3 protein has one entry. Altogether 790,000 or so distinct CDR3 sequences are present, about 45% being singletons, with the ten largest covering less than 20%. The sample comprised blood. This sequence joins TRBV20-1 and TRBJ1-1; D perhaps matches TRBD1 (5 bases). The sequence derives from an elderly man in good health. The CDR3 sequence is CSARQGRNTEAFF. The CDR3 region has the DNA TGCAGTGCTAGACAGGGTCGGAACACTGAAGCTTTCTTT.